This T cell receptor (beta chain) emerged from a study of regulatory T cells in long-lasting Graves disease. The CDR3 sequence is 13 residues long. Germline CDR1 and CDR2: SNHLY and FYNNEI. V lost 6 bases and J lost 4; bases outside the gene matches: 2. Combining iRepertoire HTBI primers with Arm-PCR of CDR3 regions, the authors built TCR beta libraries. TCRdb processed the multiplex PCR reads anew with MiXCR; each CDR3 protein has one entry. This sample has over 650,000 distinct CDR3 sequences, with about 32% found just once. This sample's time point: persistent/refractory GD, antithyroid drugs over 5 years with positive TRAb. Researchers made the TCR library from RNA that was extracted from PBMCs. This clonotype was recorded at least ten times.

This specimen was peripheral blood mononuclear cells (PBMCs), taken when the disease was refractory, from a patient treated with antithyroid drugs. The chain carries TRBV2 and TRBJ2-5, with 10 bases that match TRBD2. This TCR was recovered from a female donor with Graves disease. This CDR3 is CASSRLAGETQYF. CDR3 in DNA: TGTGCCAGCAGCCGACTAGCGGGAGAGACCCAGTACTTC. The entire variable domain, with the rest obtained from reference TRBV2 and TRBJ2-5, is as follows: EPEVTQTPSHQVTQMGQEVILRCVPISNHLYFYWYRQILGQKVEFLVSFYNNEISEKSEIFDDQFSVERPDGSNFTLKIRSTKLEDSAMYFCASSRLAGETQYFGPGTRLLVL.